One sample yielded the 23 T cell receptor beta chains listed below, sequenced in a study of blood T cell repertoires in COVID-19. This table comes from immunoSEQ multiplex PCR, and its TCRdb copy is limited to in-frame clones, with some not included. Of over 90,000 clones in the sample, roughly four fifths were seen once. The sequenced sample consisted of peripheral blood. The receptors come from a man aged 45-65 years with active or convalescent COVID-19.

V usage is TRBV5-1 and J usage is TRBJ1-1, with a tentative D call TRBD1 (5 bases). Trimming shortened V by 4 bases and J by 1 base, and 11 bases separated the two germline ends. CDR1 and CDR2 from the germline V gene are SGHRS and YFSETQ. The CDR3 sequence is 14 residues long. The CDR3 loop is CASSPTVTNTEAFF. The DNA of the CDR3 is TGCGCCAGCAGCCCGACAGTCACGAACACTGAAGCTTTCTTT.

V usage is TRBV12-3 or TRBV12-4 and J usage is TRBJ1-2; 7 nucleotides match TRBD1. This CDR3 is 13 amino acids long. With V trimmed by 1 base and J by 13 bases, 9 bases remained unmatched. The CDR3 here is CASSLDRGSRGTF. The CDR3 nucleotides read TGTGCCAGCAGTTTAGACAGGGGCTCTCGAGGCACCTTC.

The CDR3 bases are TGTGCCAGCAGCTCCAATCCGCAGTACACTGAAGCTTTCTTT. Protein product: CASSSNPQYTEAFF. The chain employs TRBV7-9 and TRBJ1-1; no clear D. Trimming removed 4 bases from V and 3 bases from J, with 12 bases in between. This CDR3 comprises 14 residues. Germline loops: CDR1 SEHNR, CDR2 FQNEAQ (reference sequence).

The chain carries TRBV5-4 and TRBJ2-1; 8 bases are shared with TRBD1. CDR1 is SGHNT and CDR2 is YYREEE in the germline V gene (reference sequence). Losses at the gene ends were 4 bases for V and 11 bases for J; bases not matched to a gene: 8. The CDR3 is made up of 13 amino acids. This CDR3 is CASSGEDRVQQFF. CDR3 sequence (DNA): TGTGCCAGCAGCGGGGAGGACAGGGTACAGCAGTTCTTC.

The chain employs TRBV14 and TRBJ1-1; D ambiguous. The V end lost 10 bases, the J end lost 1 base, and 13 bases lay between the germline ends. The CDR3 contains 13 residues. Germline loops: CDR1 SGHDN, CDR2 FVKESK. The DNA of the CDR3 is TGTGCCACCCAGAGGATGGCGAACACTGAAGCTTTCTTT. Encoded protein: CATQRMANTEAFF.

The gene calls are TRBV28 and TRBJ1-2; TRBD1 might be the D (6 bases). Germline CDR1 and CDR2: MDHEN and SYDVKM. Trimming took 3 bases from V and 8 from J, leaving 16 bases between them. The CDR3 runs 14 residues. Here the CDR3 reads CASSLGAGAGGYTF. In nucleotides, the CDR3 is TGTGCCAGCAGTTTGGGGGCAGGGGCTGGGGGCTACACCTTC.

The gene calls are TRBV6-5 and TRBJ1-1, with a tentative D call TRBD1 (5 bases). The CDR3 extends over 13 amino acids. The ends were cut back, 6 bases at V and 0 bases at J, with 8 bases in the middle. Per germline, CDR1 MNHEY and CDR2 SVGAGI. The CDR3 nucleotides read TGTGCCAGCAGGGAGACAGTGAACACTGAAGCTTTCTTT. Translating it yields CASRETVNTEAFF.

This rearrangement joins TRBV19 to TRBJ2-2, with D tentatively TRBD2 (5 bases). The V end was cut by 3 bases, the J end by 4 bases, with 12 bases between. Germline V gene lookup returns CDR1 LNHDA and CDR2 SQIVND (reference sequence). CDR3 length: 15 amino acids. The CDR3 nucleotides read TGTGCCAGTAGTATGAACGCCGGGGTCACCGGGGAGCTGTTTTTT. Its translation is CASSMNAGVTGELFF.

The V call is TRBV5-1, the J call TRBJ2-5; 10 bases are shared with TRBD1. This CDR3 contains 16 residues. From germline, CDR1 is SGHRS and CDR2 YFSETQ. Losses at the gene ends were 4 bases for V and 0 bases for J; bases not matched to a gene: 6. CDR3 protein: CASSGTGAMYQETQYF. CDR3 nucleotides: TGCGCCAGCAGCGGGACAGGGGCCATGTACCAAGAGACCCAGTACTTC.

This chain connects TRBV3-1 (or the pseudogene TRBV3-2) to TRBJ2-2; 9 nucleotides line up with TRBD1. J was trimmed by 6 bases and V by 1 base; bases with no gene match: 6. Looked up from germline, CDR1 is LGHDT and CDR2 is YNNKEL (reference sequence). The CDR3 has 16 amino acids. The CDR3 DNA sequence: TGTGCCAGCAGCCAAGGCCGGACAGGGGCGGCCGGGGAGCTGTTTTTT. Its translation is CASSQGRTGAAGELFF.

This chain joins TRBV5-1 and TRBJ1-6; no clear D gene. This CDR3 comprises 14 residues. Trimming shortened V by 4 bases and J by 12 bases, and 17 bases separated the two germline ends. The germline CDR1 and CDR2 sequences are SGHRS and YFSETQ. CDR3 protein: CASSADISLIPLHF. The CDR3 nucleotides read TGCGCCAGCAGCGCCGACATTTCCTTGATACCCCTCCACTTT.

This clone has only a few counts. The rearrangement joins TRBV30 to TRBJ1-5, with D maybe TRBD1 (5 bases). CDR3 length: 15 residues. The V end was cut by 0 bases, the J end by 1 base, with 10 bases between. Germline CDR1 and CDR2: GTSNPN and SVGIG (reference sequence). Here the CDR3 DNA reads TGTGCCTGGAGTGTACTTTCAGGGAGCAATCAGCCCCAGCATTTT. The encoded protein is CAWSVLSGSNQPQHF.

The J gene is TRBJ2-3, the V gene TRBV6-5; TRBD2 matches 7 bases. Losses at the gene ends were 4 bases for V and 2 bases for J; bases not matched to a gene: 0. The germline CDR1 and CDR2 sequences are MNHEY and SVGAGI. The CDR3 contains 13 residues. Here the CDR3 reads CASSWDYTDTQYF. CDR3 DNA: TGTGCCAGCAGTTGGGACTACACAGATACGCAGTATTTT.

The J gene is TRBJ2-2, the V gene TRBV18; 7 positions match TRBD1. The CDR3 has 16 amino acids. The V and J ends lost 4 bases and 2 bases, in that order; junction bases with no gene match: 7. In germline, CDR1 is KGHSH, CDR2 LQKENI. The CDR3 loop is CASSQGTDINTGELFF. DNA for the CDR3: TGTGCCAGCTCACAAGGGACAGATATCAACACCGGGGAGCTGTTTTTT.

The chain carries TRBV27 and TRBJ1-2; 9 bases are a match to TRBD1. The CDR3 is 15 amino acids. V gave up 2 bases and J gave up 2 bases; unmatched junction bases: 3. The germline CDR1 and CDR2 sequences are MNHEY and SMNVEV (reference sequence). The CDR3 bases are TGTGCCAGCAGTTTAACGACAGGGGGGAACTATGGCTACACCTTC. Translating it yields CASSLTTGGNYGYTF.

This rearrangement joins TRBV6-5 to TRBJ1-1; unclear D gene. The CDR3 runs to 14 residues. The V gene's germline CDR1 is MNHEY and CDR2 SVGAGI. The germline V and J ends were trimmed by 5 bases and 2 bases, with 12 bases remaining between them. The CDR3: CASSRTGVNTEAFF. DNA for the CDR3: TGTGCCAGCAGTAGGACCGGGGTTAACACTGAAGCTTTCTTT.

The chain recombines TRBV5-6 with TRBJ2-7, with a possible D match to TRBD2 (5 bases). The CDR3 length is 15 residues. The V gene lost 2 bases and the J gene lost 0 bases, with 12 bases spanning the gap. Germline values: CDR1 SGHDT, CDR2 YYEEEE. CDR3 in amino acids: CASSLSGVLSYEQYV. The CDR3 DNA follows: TGTGCCAGCAGCTTATCCGGGGTCCTCTCCTACGAGCAGTACGTC.

The chain couples TRBV5-4 to TRBJ2-5, with 10 positions matching TRBD2. V lost 4 bases to trimming and J lost 1 base; unmatched junction nucleotides: 4. The CDR3 totals 15 residues. Germline CDR1 SGHNT, CDR2 YYREEE (reference sequence). The CDR3 sequence: CASSPGLATQETQYF. The CDR3, as DNA: TGTGCCAGCAGCCCGGGACTAGCGACCCAAGAGACCCAGTACTTC.

This CDR3 is CATSTLAHRGVAFF. The CDR3 DNA reads TGTGCCACCAGCACCTTAGCCCACAGGGGGGTAGCTTTCTTT. The gene calls are TRBV15 and TRBJ1-1, with 8 bases matching TRBD1. With V trimmed by 4 bases and J by 10 bases, 11 bases remained unmatched. Germline assignment: CDR1 LNHNV and CDR2 YYDKDF (reference sequence). The CDR3 loop spans 14 amino acids.

This chain connects TRBV14 to TRBJ1-5; no reliable D call. Germline V gene sequence: CDR1 SGHDN, CDR2 FVKESK. The CDR3 consists of 15 residues. With 4 bases removed from V and 6 bases from J, the gap between germline ends came to 16 bases. DNA for the CDR3: TGTGCCAGCAGCCCGGGTTCGAGGGTTGCTCAGCCCCAGCATTTT. Its protein product is CASSPGSRVAQPQHF.

V and J are TRBV5-1 and TRBJ1-1; D perhaps matches TRBD1 (6 bases). The CDR3 has 14 amino acids. The germline V and J ends were trimmed by 0 bases and 3 bases, with 9 bases remaining between them. Per the germline V gene, CDR1 is SGHRS and CDR2 is YFSETQ. The CDR3 here is CASSLVQGDTEAFF. CDR3 sequence (DNA): TGCGCCAGCAGCTTGGTACAGGGTGACACTGAAGCTTTCTTT.

The chain joins TRBV18 to TRBJ2-2; 7 nucleotides align to TRBD1. With 0 bases clipped from V and 8 bases from J, the junction kept 9 bases outside the gene matches. The germline V gene encodes CDR1 KGHSH and CDR2 LQKENI. This CDR3 contains 16 residues. CDR3 loop: CASSPPNDRVVGELFF. DNA for the CDR3: TGTGCCAGCTCACCACCGAATGACAGGGTCGTGGGGGAGCTGTTTTTT. Supplemented by reference TRBV18 and TRBJ2-2, the full variable domain reads NAGVMQNPRHLVRRRGQEARLRCSPMKGHSHVYWYRQLPEEGLKFMVYLQKENIIDESGMPKERFSAEFPKEGPSILRIQQVVRGDSAAYFCASSPPNDRVVGELFFGEGSRLTVL.

The chain couples TRBV5-1 to TRBJ2-3; 8 bases align to TRBD2. The CDR3 runs 14 residues. CDR1 and CDR2 (germline): SGHRS, YFSETQ. V shed 7 bases and J 0 bases; nucleotides not matched to a gene: 4. Written as DNA, the CDR3 is TGCGCCAGCTACGGACTAGCCAGCACAGATACGCAGTATTTT. Translation gives CASYGLASTDTQYF.